Following are 29 T cell receptor beta chains from one sample sequenced in a study of beta chain features in type 1 diabetes. The investigators reverse transcribed all of the isolated RNA, so they sequenced expressed TCRB transcripts. Some clones are missing from TCRdb's copy, which holds only in-frame ones; the method was immunoSEQ multiplex PCR. The sample has 150,000 or so clones, approximately 10% seen once. The sample taken for sequencing was central memory CD4+ T cells from blood. These receptors originate from a woman in her 40s in good health.

The chain joins TRBV29-1 to TRBJ1-2; 7 bases are a match to TRBD1. The germline V gene has CDR1 SQVTM and CDR2 ANQGSEA. V lost 6 bases, J lost 3 bases, and 7 bases stayed unmatched. CDR3 length: 13 amino acids. The CDR3 protein is CSVLPGTDYGYTF. In nucleotides, the CDR3 is TGCAGCGTCCTTCCGGGGACAGACTATGGCTACACCTTC. Full variable domain (remainder filled in from reference TRBV29-1 and TRBJ1-2): SAVISQKPSRDICQRGTSLTIQCQVDSQVTMMFWYRQQPGQSLTLIATANQGSEATYESGFVIDKFPISRPNLTFSTLTVSNMSPEDSSIYLCSVLPGTDYGYTFGSGTRLTVV.

V gene TRBV6-5 combines with J gene TRBJ2-3, with a tentative D call TRBD1 (6 bases). Germline V CDR1 and CDR2: MNHEY, SVGAGI. Trimming shortened V by 4 bases and J by 2 bases, and 13 bases separated the two germline ends. CDR3 length: 15 amino acids. CDR3 sequence reads: CASSSNRDSTDTQYF. The CDR3 region has the DNA TGTGCCAGCAGTTCGAACAGGGATTCCACAGATACGCAGTATTTT.

The chain uses TRBV11-2 and TRBJ2-7; D may be TRBD2 (5 bases). The CDR3 loop spans 12 amino acids. V gave up 4 bases and J gave up 9 bases, with 13 bases separating them. Germline CDR1 SGHAT, CDR2 FQNNGV. The CDR3 reads CASSSSAAGQYF. Here the CDR3 DNA reads TGTGCCAGCAGCTCGTCCGCCGCGGGGCAGTACTTC.

This clone was seen a few times. The CDR3 nucleotides read TGTGCCAGCAGCCCCCAGGGACAGTCCGACGAGACCCAGTACTTC. Protein sequence: CASSPQGQSDETQYF. The V and J genes are TRBV5-4 and TRBJ2-5; 7 bases map to TRBD1. The germline V gene has CDR1 SGHNT and CDR2 YYREEE (reference sequence). The junction had 11 bases not matched to a gene; V was cut back by 4 bases and J by 5 bases. This CDR3 is 15 amino acids long.

This clone was seen at least ten times. Here the CDR3 reads CASSTGQGPFPGELFF. The CDR3 DNA reads as TGCGCCAGCAGCACAGGACAGGGACCTTTCCCCGGGGAGCTGTTTTTT. The chain uses TRBV5-1 and TRBJ2-2; 8 positions match TRBD1. The V segment lost 4 bases and the J segment 6 bases; nucleotides outside the gene matches: 11. Germline CDR1 and CDR2: SGHRS and YFSETQ. The CDR3 covers 16 residues.

Only a few counts were recorded for this clone. The chain combines TRBV5-1 with TRBJ2-7; 13 nucleotides line up with TRBD2. The germline V gene encodes CDR1 SGHRS and CDR2 YFSETQ. The CDR3 length is 17 residues. The ends lost 4 bases at V and 3 bases at J; junction bases unmatched: 10. CDR3 bases: TGCGCCAGCAGCCGGACTAGCGGGGGCCTCAATGGCTACGAGCAGTACTTC. Translation gives CASSRTSGGLNGYEQYF.

This CDR3 is CASSVGQVHTGELFF. The CDR3 region has the DNA TGTGCCAGCAGCGTGGGACAGGTGCACACCGGGGAGCTGTTTTTT. The V call is TRBV9, the J call TRBJ2-2; 8 bases align to TRBD1. This CDR3 spans 15 amino acids. Germline lookup yields CDR1 SGDLS and CDR2 YYNGEE. The trim removed 2 bases at V and 3 bases at J, leaving 3 bases unmatched.

The chain is built from TRBV7-2 and TRBJ1-4, with TRBD1 identical over 7 bases. Germline CDR1 SGHTA, CDR2 FQGNSA. With V trimmed by 5 bases and J by 5 bases, 5 bases remained unmatched. CDR3 length: 14 amino acids. CDR3 nucleotides: TGTGCCAGCAGCCTAGGGGGCCAGAATGAAAAACTGTTTTTT. Protein product: CASSLGGQNEKLFF.

The sample holds many counts of this clone. The gene calls are TRBV18 and TRBJ2-1, with D unresolved. In germline, CDR1 is KGHSH, CDR2 LQKENI. This CDR3 is built from 12 residues. Trimming left V 3 bases short and J 9 bases short, with 9 bases between. CDR3 bases: TGTGCCAGCTCACCTAGTACGGGTGAGCAGTTCTTC. Its protein product is CASSPSTGEQFF.

The rearrangement uses TRBV7-2 and TRBJ1-1, with TRBD1 matching over 7 bases. The junction had 5 bases not matched to a gene; V was cut back by 2 bases and J by 5 bases. This CDR3 comprises 14 residues. CDR1 is SGHTA and CDR2 is FQGNSA in the germline V gene. CDR3 protein: CASSLRGPGTEAFF. In nucleotides, the CDR3 is TGTGCCAGCAGCTTAAGGGGGCCCGGGACTGAAGCTTTCTTT.

This clone was seen more than once but under ten times. J is TRBJ2-5 and V is TRBV19; the match to TRBD1 covers 10 bases. The CDR3 loop spans 15 amino acids. Germline CDR1 and CDR2: LNHDA and SQIVND (reference sequence). The V gene end was trimmed by 5 bases and the J gene end by 6 bases; junction bases not matched to a gene: 9. CDR3 residues: CASSPAGTGDQTQYF. In DNA, the CDR3 is TGTGCCAGTAGTCCGGCGGGGACAGGGGACCAGACCCAGTACTTC.

This chain connects TRBV7-9 to TRBJ2-2; 7 bases are a match to TRBD1. This CDR3 is built from 14 residues. Trimming removed 5 bases from V and 5 bases from J; junction bases left unmatched: 5. Germline values: CDR1 SEHNR, CDR2 FQNEAQ (reference sequence). The chain's CDR3 is CASSPRQGTGELFF. The CDR3 DNA reads TGTGCCAGCAGCCCCCGACAGGGAACCGGGGAGCTGTTTTTT. Looking up the rest from reference TRBV7-9 and TRBJ2-2 gives the full variable domain: DTGVSQNPRHKITKRGQNVTFRCDPISEHNRLYWYRQTLGQGPEFLTYFQNEAQLEKSRLLSDRFSAERPKGSFSTLEIQRTEQGDSAMYLCASSPRQGTGELFFGEGSRLTVL.

This clone came up a few times. This sequence joins TRBV27 and TRBJ2-3, with D possibly matching TRBD2 (7 bases). Trimming stripped 8 bases from V and 0 bases from J, with 15 bases between. The CDR3 sequence is 15 residues long. Germline CDR1 is MNHEY and CDR2 is SMNVEV (reference sequence). Here the CDR3 DNA reads TGTGCCAGCGCTCTACGGGGGGCTAGCACAGATACGCAGTATTTT. It codes for CASALRGASTDTQYF.

A word on this clone: A much larger clone lies a single base off, so this may be a read error. Other DNA sequences in the sample encode the same CDR3. The chain has TRBV6-5 and TRBJ2-3; D is uncertain. The CDR3 length is 15 residues. The V gene's germline CDR1 is MNHEY and CDR2 SVGAGI. V lost 0 bases and J lost 0, with 7 bases in between. CDR3 nucleotides: TGTGCCAGCAGTTACTCGGCAGTTAGCACAGATACGCAGTATTTT. Translation gives CASSYSAVSTDTQYF.

This clone has just a few counts. This chain uses TRBV6-5 with TRBJ2-1, with 15 nucleotides matching TRBD2. The germline V gene has CDR1 MNHEY and CDR2 SVGAGI. The CDR3 has 16 residues. Trimming took 4 bases from V and 9 from J; bases not matched to a gene: 7. CDR3 region: CASSSGLAGGPPEQFF. CDR3 DNA sequence: TGTGCCAGCAGTTCCGGACTAGCGGGGGGGCCACCTGAGCAGTTCTTC.

This clone was recorded a few times. This rearrangement joins TRBV5-6 to TRBJ1-6, with TRBD1 matching over 7 bases. V lost 4 bases, J lost 7 bases, and 5 bases stayed unmatched. The CDR3 totals 14 residues. Looked up from germline, CDR1 is SGHDT and CDR2 is YYEEEE. The CDR3 spells CASSRDRRNSPLHF. The CDR3 DNA is TGTGCCAGCAGCAGGGACAGAAGGAATTCACCCCTCCACTTT. Using reference TRBV5-6 and TRBJ1-6 for the parts outside the CDR3, the full variable domain is DAGVTQSPTHLIKTRGQQVTLRCSPKSGHDTVSWYQQALGQGPQFIFQYYEEEERQRGNFPDRFSGHQFPNYSSELNVNALLLGDSALYLCASSRDRRNSPLHFGNGTRLTVT.

The J gene is TRBJ2-7, the V gene TRBV5-1; perhaps TRBD2 as D (7 bases). The CDR3 contains 13 residues. V was clipped by 4 bases and J by 5 bases, with 13 bases between them. CDR1 SGHRS and CDR2 YFSETQ come from the germline V gene. CDR3 coding DNA: TGCGCCAGCAGCAAACCGGGGGGCGACGAGCAGTACTTC. This encodes CASSKPGGDEQYF.

The chain links TRBV4-1 to TRBJ1-5; D might be TRBD1 (6 bases). The CDR3 runs 18 residues. Germline values: CDR1 MGHRA, CDR2 YSYEKL. V lost 4 bases and J lost 0, with 19 bases in between. DNA of the CDR3: TGCGCCAGCAGCCCAAAGCCGTTCCGACAGGTTAGCAATCAGCCCCAGCATTTT. It yields the protein CASSPKPFRQVSNQPQHF.

This clone was seen repeatedly, ten times or more. The chain uses TRBV4-1 and TRBJ2-7; 9 bases match TRBD2. This CDR3 is built from 16 residues. The J segment lost 4 bases and the V segment lost 0 bases, leaving 7 bases of the junction unmatched. Germline values: CDR1 MGHRA, CDR2 YSYEKL. CDR3 amino acids: CASSQEGAGGYYEQYF. CDR3 nucleotide sequence: TGCGCCAGCAGCCAAGAAGGAGCGGGGGGATATTACGAGCAGTACTTC.

This sequence joins TRBV27 and TRBJ2-4; 9 nucleotides agree with TRBD1. V shed 6 bases, J shed 8 bases, and the junction held 2 bases outside the gene matches. CDR3 length equals 12 residues. Germline V gene sequence: CDR1 MNHEY, CDR2 SMNVEV (reference sequence). The CDR3 here is CASRGQGDIQYF. Written as DNA, the CDR3 is TGTGCCAGCAGGGGACAGGGTGACATTCAGTACTTC.

The chain joins TRBV4-3 to TRBJ2-2; 7 bases match TRBD1. V was clipped by 0 bases and J by 5 bases; unmatched bases: 12. Germline CDR1 and CDR2: LGHNA and YSLEER. The CDR3 is made up of 18 amino acids. The CDR3: CASSQDPMEAGGTGELFF. CDR3 sequence (DNA): TGCGCCAGCAGCCAAGATCCGATGGAGGCAGGGGGAACCGGGGAGCTGTTTTTT.

V gene TRBV10-1 combines with J gene TRBJ2-1, with D maybe TRBD2 (5 bases). This CDR3 has 15 residues. CDR1 and CDR2 (germline): WNHNN, SYGVQD (reference sequence). V lost 3 bases and J lost 8, with 17 bases in between. CDR3 DNA: TGCGCCAGCAGTGATCGAGGGAGTGGTCGCGATGAGCAGTTCTTC. Translating gives CASSDRGSGRDEQFF.

The chain has TRBV7-2 and TRBJ1-2; D remains ambiguous. V dropped 5 bases and J dropped 8 bases, with 12 bases sitting between them. Germline CDR1 SGHTA, CDR2 FQGNSA. The CDR3 runs 12 residues. The CDR3 DNA reads TGTGCCAGCAGCCGAGGGTTTAGCGGCTACACCTTC. Residues: CASSRGFSGYTF.

This clone turned up a few times. The chain links TRBV5-6 to TRBJ1-5; 7 nucleotides match TRBD1. V shed 4 bases, J shed 3 bases, and the junction held 7 bases outside the gene matches. The CDR3 runs 15 residues. Germline assignment: CDR1 SGHDT and CDR2 YYEEEE. The CDR3 coding sequence is TGTGCCAGCAGCCGCACAGGGGTAAACAATCAGCCCCAGCATTTT. Its translation is CASSRTGVNNQPQHF. Complete variable domain (other parts from reference TRBV5-6 and TRBJ1-5): DAGVTQSPTHLIKTRGQQVTLRCSPKSGHDTVSWYQQALGQGPQFIFQYYEEEERQRGNFPDRFSGHQFPNYSSELNVNALLLGDSALYLCASSRTGVNNQPQHFGDGTRLSIL.

The table lists this clone with a few counts. The chain couples TRBV18 to TRBJ2-7; 7 nucleotides agree with TRBD1. Germline V gene sequence: CDR1 KGHSH, CDR2 LQKENI. V shed 3 bases, J shed 3 bases, and the junction held 5 bases outside the gene matches. This CDR3 region has 14 residues. This CDR3 reads CASSPFRGNYEQYF. The CDR3 DNA reads as TGTGCCAGCTCACCCTTCAGGGGGAACTACGAGCAGTACTTC.

This clone was counted only a few times. The rearrangement links TRBV19 to TRBJ1-5; TRBD1 matches 8 bases. Germline CDR1 reads LNHDA; CDR2 reads SQIVND (reference sequence). V lost 7 bases, J lost 4 bases, and 6 bases stayed unmatched. The CDR3 totals 14 residues. CDR3 in DNA: TGTGCCAGTACCGACAGGGGTGGAAATCAGCCCCAGCATTTT. It yields the protein CASTDRGGNQPQHF.

This chain connects TRBV19 to TRBJ1-1; possibly TRBD1 for D (6 bases). This CDR3 is built from 14 residues. V lost 10 bases, J lost 3 bases, and 18 bases lay in between. In germline, CDR1 is LNHDA, CDR2 SQIVND (reference sequence). The CDR3 region is CATGAQGPDTEAFF. CDR3 nucleotides: TGTGCCACCGGCGCCCAGGGGCCGGACACTGAAGCTTTCTTT.

This clone was counted ten times or more. This chain uses TRBV5-8 with TRBJ1-5; 7 nucleotides match TRBD1. V gave up 3 bases and J gave up 3 bases; unmatched junction bases: 12. This CDR3 is 17 amino acids long. From germline, CDR1 is SGHTS and CDR2 YDEGEE. The CDR3 reads CASSWQPGQILNQPQHF. CDR3 coding DNA: TGTGCCAGCAGCTGGCAACCGGGACAGATCCTCAATCAGCCCCAGCATTTT.

The V and J genes are TRBV14 and TRBJ1-6, with D possibly TRBD1 on 6 matching bases. The CDR3 totals 16 residues. Trimming removed 4 bases at V and 10 bases at J, with 20 bases between. Germline V gives CDR1 SGHDN, CDR2 FVKESK. The CDR3 bases are TGTGCCAGCAGCCGACAGGATGGGTACATGGGCTCACCCCTCCACTTT. Translated: CASSRQDGYMGSPLHF.